The rows below give T cell receptor beta chains drawn from one sample of a study of CD8 T cells in Susac syndrome. One entry per CDR3 protein results from TCRdb running MiXCR on the immunoSEQ multiplex PCR reads. The sample lists approximately 130,000 distinct CDR3 sequences, around nine tenths occurring once. The specimen was CD8+ T cells from PBMCs. The receptors were sampled from a human donor with multiple sclerosis. CDR3s include the opening cysteine and the closing phenylalanine or tryptophan. D genes are given only for firm matches. Where a row states a size, it is once, few, many or the class of an expanded clone; other rows omit it.

>11|TRBJ1-1|-|-|TRBV12-3/TRBV12-4
CASAENTEAFF
TGTGCCAGCGCCGAGAACACTGAAGCTTTCTTT
>12|TRBJ2-7|few|-|TRBV29-1
CSAGDGLYEQYF
TGCAGTGCCGGAGACGGACTCTACGAGCAGTACTTC
>15|TRBJ1-2|-|TRBD1|TRBV24-1
CATSDHLAGGIGYTF
TGTGCCACCAGTGATCACCTAGCAGGGGGCATCGGCTACACCTTC
>13|TRBJ1-1|-|-|TRBV5-1
CASSLGSELEAFF
TGCGCCAGCAGCTTGGGTTCGGAACTTGAAGCTTTCTTT
>14|TRBJ2-7|-|-|TRBV6-5
CASSGVGFVYEQYF
TGTGCCAGCAGTGGGGTCGGCTTCGTCTACGAGCAGTACTTC
>13|TRBJ2-1|-|TRBD2|TRBV2
CASVLASYNEQFF
TGTGCCAGCGTACTAGCGAGTTACAATGAGCAGTTCTTC
>13|TRBJ2-2|-|-|TRBV6-4
CASSAKDAGELFF
TGTGCCAGCAGCGCAAAGGATGCCGGGGAGCTGTTTTTT
>15|TRBJ1-5|-|TRBD1|TRBV30
CAWSDGTGGDLPQHF
TGTGCCTGGAGTGACGGGACAGGGGGCGATTTGCCCCAGCATTTT
>12|TRBJ2-1|-|TRBD2|TRBV30
CAWGGGVNEQFF
TGTGCCTGGGGCGGGGGGGTAAATGAGCAGTTCTTC
>15|TRBJ1-2|-|-|TRBV12-3/TRBV12-4
CASSPDELGFYGYTF
TGTGCCAGCAGTCCTGATGAGTTGGGGTTCTATGGCTACACCTTC
>13|TRBJ2-7|few|-|TRBV6-5
CASSYGFHYEQYF
TGTGCCAGCAGTTACGGTTTTCACTACGAGCAGTACTTC
>12|TRBJ1-1|-|-|TRBV19
CASSLNGGDAFF
TGTGCCAGTAGTCTGAACGGGGGTGATGCTTTCTTT
>13|TRBJ1-5|-|-|TRBV4-1
CASSQILNQPQHF
TGCGCCAGCAGCCAAATTTTAAATCAGCCCCAGCATTTT
>15|TRBJ1-5|-|TRBD1|TRBV19
CASSLTGSFNQPQHF
TGTGCCAGTAGTCTGACAGGGTCGTTCAATCAGCCCCAGCATTTT
>10|TRBJ2-1|-|-|TRBV30
CAWGTYEQFF
TGTGCCTGGGGGACGTACGAGCAGTTCTTC
>14|TRBJ2-7|-|-|TRBV5-1
CASSLDRDDHEQYF
TGCGCCAGCAGCTTGGACAGGGACGACCACGAGCAGTACTTC
>15|TRBJ2-7|-|TRBD1|TRBV12-3/TRBV12-4
CASRSTGGLTYEQYF
TGTGCCAGCAGATCTACAGGGGGGTTAACCTACGAGCAGTACTTC
>15|TRBJ2-7|-|-|TRBV6-5
CASSGGTGETYEQYF
TGTGCCAGCAGTGGGGGGACGGGGGAAACTTACGAGCAGTACTTC
>16|TRBJ2-5|-|TRBD2|TRBV2
CASLVPASGIQETQYF
TGTGCCAGCTTAGTGCCGGCTAGCGGAATCCAAGAGACCCAGTACTTC
>15|TRBJ2-5|-|TRBD2|TRBV20-1
CSALLGSGIQETQYF
TGCAGTGCCCTCCTGGGTAGCGGGATCCAAGAGACCCAGTACTTC
>18|TRBJ2-5|-|-|TRBV6-2/TRBV6-3
CASIPWARGLQRGETQYF
TGTGCCAGCATCCCATGGGCCCGGGGACTCCAGCGCGGAGAGACCCAGTACTTC
>12|TRBJ2-1|once|TRBD2|TRBV7-9
CASRGGTPWQFF
TGTGCCAGCAGGGGAGGGACTCCGTGGCAGTTCTTC
>19|TRBJ2-1|once|TRBD2|TRBV4-1
CASSSGLAGGMSSYNEQFF
TGCGCCAGCAGCTCCGGACTAGCGGGAGGGATGAGCTCCTACAATGAGCAGTTCTTC
>13|TRBJ2-2|-|-|TRBV3-1
CASSRIKTGELFF
TGTGCCAGCAGCCGAATAAAAACCGGGGAGCTGTTTTTT
>12|TRBJ2-3|-|-|TRBV7-9
CASHREEDTQYF
TGTGCCAGCCACAGGGAGGAAGATACGCAGTATTTT
>14|TRBJ2-1|-|-|TRBV19
CASSPIEGDNEQFF
TGTGCCAGTAGTCCGATTGAAGGGGACAATGAGCAGTTCTTC
>16|TRBJ1-2|-|TRBD1|TRBV2
CASSESVGVGTDGYTF
TGTGCCAGCAGTGAATCCGTAGGGGTTGGGACAGATGGCTACACCTTC
>17|TRBJ2-1|once|TRBD2|TRBV12-3/TRBV12-4
CASSSPTSGSSYNEQFF
TGTGCCAGCAGTTCCCCTACTAGCGGGAGCTCCTACAATGAGCAGTTCTTC
>14|TRBJ2-7|-|-|TRBV27
CASSFGDRSYEQYF
TGTGCCAGCAGTTTTGGGGATCGCTCCTACGAGCAGTACTTC
>14|TRBJ1-3|-|TRBD1|TRBV15
CATSRDRSGNTIYF
TGTGCCACCAGCAGGGACAGGTCTGGAAACACCATATATTTT
>14|TRBJ2-7|-|-|TRBV20-1
CSAREGQAEYEQYF
TGCAGTGCTAGAGAGGGCCAGGCGGAATACGAGCAGTACTTC
>14|TRBJ2-7|-|-|TRBV6-1
CASSHLRGLVEQYF
TGTGCCAGCAGTCACCTACGAGGGTTGGTCGAGCAGTACTTC
>15|TRBJ2-7|once|TRBD2|TRBV9
CASSFPGGRVYEQYF
TGTGCCAGCAGTTTTCCGGGAGGGAGAGTGTACGAGCAGTACTTC
>15|TRBJ2-2|few|TRBD2|TRBV6-5
CASSYAAGGVGELFF
TGTGCCAGCAGTTACGCGGCGGGGGGAGTCGGGGAGCTGTTTTTT
>13|TRBJ2-3|-|-|TRBV3-1
CASSLGDTDTQYF
TGTGCCAGCAGCCTGGGTGACACAGATACGCAGTATTTT
>14|TRBJ2-7|once|-|TRBV13
CASSLGFGSYEQYF
TGTGCCAGCAGCTTGGGGTTCGGGTCCTACGAGCAGTACTTC
>15|TRBJ1-1|-|-|TRBV6-5
CASSYTSGLNTEAFF
TGTGCCAGCAGTTACACGTCAGGGTTGAACACTGAAGCTTTCTTT
>10|TRBJ2-3|-|-|TRBV29-1
CSALRDTQYF
TGCAGCGCCCTCCGAGATACGCAGTATTTT
>16|TRBJ1-2|-|TRBD1|TRBV10-1
CASSEGQGAGGYGYTF
TGCGCCAGCAGTGAGGGACAGGGGGCCGGCGGCTATGGCTACACCTTC
>11|TRBJ2-7|-|-|TRBV29-1
CSVTRDYEQYF
TGCAGCGTTACGAGGGACTACGAGCAGTACTTC
>15|TRBJ2-1|-|TRBD2|TRBV20-1
CSARLAGGSYNEQFF
TGCAGTGCTAGACTAGCGGGAGGCTCCTACAATGAGCAGTTCTTC
>13|TRBJ2-3|-|-|TRBV30
CAWSVLREDTQYF
TGTGCCTGGAGTGTACTGAGGGAGGATACGCAGTATTTT
>16|TRBJ1-4|-|-|TRBV4-2
CASSQDSGESREKLFF
TGTGCCAGCAGCCAAGATTCCGGGGAGAGTAGAGAAAAACTGTTTTTT